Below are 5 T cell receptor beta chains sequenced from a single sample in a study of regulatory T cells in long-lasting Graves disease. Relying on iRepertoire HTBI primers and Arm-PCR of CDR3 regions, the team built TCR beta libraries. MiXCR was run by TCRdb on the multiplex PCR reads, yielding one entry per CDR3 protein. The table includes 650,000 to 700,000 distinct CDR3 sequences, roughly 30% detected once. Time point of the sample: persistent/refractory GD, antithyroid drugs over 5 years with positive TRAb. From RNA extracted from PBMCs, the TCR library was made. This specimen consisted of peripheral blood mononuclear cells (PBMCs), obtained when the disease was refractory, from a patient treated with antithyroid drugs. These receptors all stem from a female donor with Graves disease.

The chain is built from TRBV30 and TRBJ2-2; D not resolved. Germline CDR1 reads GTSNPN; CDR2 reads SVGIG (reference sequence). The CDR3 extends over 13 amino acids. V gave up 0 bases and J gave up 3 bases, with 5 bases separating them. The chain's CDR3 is CAWSVGDTGELFF. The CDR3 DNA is TGTGCCTGGAGTGTAGGCGACACCGGGGAGCTGTTTTTT.

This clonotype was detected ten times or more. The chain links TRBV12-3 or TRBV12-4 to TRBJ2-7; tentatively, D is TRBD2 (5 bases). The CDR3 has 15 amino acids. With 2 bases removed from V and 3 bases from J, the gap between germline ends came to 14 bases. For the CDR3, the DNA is TGTGCCAGCAGTTTACGGGCTAGCCTTTTCTACGAGCAGTACTTC. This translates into CASSLRASLFYEQYF.

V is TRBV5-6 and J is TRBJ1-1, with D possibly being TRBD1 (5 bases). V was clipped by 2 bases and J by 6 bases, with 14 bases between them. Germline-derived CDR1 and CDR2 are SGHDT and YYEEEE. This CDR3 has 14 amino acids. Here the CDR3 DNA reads TGTGCCAGCAGCTTAAACCAGGGAAGGGCTGAAGCTTTCTTT. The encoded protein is CASSLNQGRAEAFF.

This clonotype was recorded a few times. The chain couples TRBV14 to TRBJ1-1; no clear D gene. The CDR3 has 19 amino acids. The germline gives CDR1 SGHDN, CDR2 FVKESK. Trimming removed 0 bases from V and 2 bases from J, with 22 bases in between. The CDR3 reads CASSQDSLGGGWRNTEAFF. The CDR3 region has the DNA TGTGCCAGCAGCCAAGATTCTCTTGGTGGAGGGTGGAGAAACACTGAAGCTTTCTTT.

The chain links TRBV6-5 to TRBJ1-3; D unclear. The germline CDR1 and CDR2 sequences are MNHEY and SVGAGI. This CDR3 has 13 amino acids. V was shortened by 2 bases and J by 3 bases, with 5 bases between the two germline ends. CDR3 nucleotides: TGTGCCAGCAGTTACCTCGGTGGAAACACCATATATTTT. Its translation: CASSYLGGNTIYF.